The 8 T cell receptor beta chains below were found in one sample sequenced in a study of cytomegalovirus exposure and HLA in healthy donors. This PCR relied on a set of 60 Vbeta primers and 13 Jbeta primers. This table comes from immunoSEQ multiplex PCR, and its TCRdb copy is limited to in-frame clones, with some not included. The repertoire holds 150,000 to 200,000 clones, over 80% seen once, with roughly 6% in the top ten. Sequencing input: PBMCs. The receptors were sampled from a man aged 35 to 55 in good health and CMV-seropositive.

The V and J genes are TRBV5-1 and TRBJ2-3, with no clear D. In germline, CDR1 is SGHRS, CDR2 YFSETQ. The CDR3 consists of 14 residues. The V end was cut by 3 bases, the J end by 2 bases, with 10 bases between. CDR3 nucleotide sequence: TGCGCCAGCAGCTCCCTTTCCTCCACAGATACGCAGTATTTT. Its translation: CASSSLSSTDTQYF.

This chain connects TRBV5-1 to TRBJ1-4; 9 nucleotides match TRBD1. Looked up from germline, CDR1 is SGHRS and CDR2 is YFSETQ. V trimming: 7 bases; J trimming: 6 bases; junction bases outside the gene matches: 7. This CDR3 is built from 14 residues. The CDR3 protein is CASGTGGGDEKLFF. The CDR3 DNA sequence: TGCGCCAGCGGCACAGGGGGCGGGGATGAAAAACTGTTTTTT.

The gene calls are TRBV15 and TRBJ1-2; D unresolved. The CDR3 covers 13 residues. CDR1 is LNHNV, CDR2 YYDKDF, per germline (reference sequence). Trimming pared 0 bases from V and 8 bases from J, leaving 10 bases between. Here the CDR3 DNA reads TGTGCCACCAGCAGAGATCGAATTGAGGGCTACACCTTC. It encodes CATSRDRIEGYTF.

This sequence joins TRBV5-8 and TRBJ1-2, with D hard to call. The CDR3 totals 16 residues. The V gene lost 4 bases and the J gene lost 10 bases, with 26 bases spanning the gap. In germline, CDR1 is SGHTS, CDR2 YDEGEE. The CDR3 DNA reads as TGTGCCAGCAGCCCCCGTCGGGTCCCGTCCCTGACGGCCTACACCTTC. Protein product: CASSPRRVPSLTAYTF.

The chain combines TRBV27 with TRBJ2-7; a weak D match, TRBD1 (5 bases). The CDR3 is made up of 13 amino acids. The V gene lost 3 bases and the J gene lost 2 bases, with 8 bases spanning the gap. Germline CDR1 reads MNHEY; CDR2 reads SMNVEV (reference sequence). The CDR3 region has the DNA TGTGCCAGCAGTTTGGGCAGGGCCTACGAGCAGTACTTC. Encoded protein: CASSLGRAYEQYF.

The V and J genes are TRBV28 and TRBJ1-2, with TRBD1 identical over 7 bases. Germline CDR1 is MDHEN and CDR2 is SYDVKM. V trimming: 3 bases; J trimming: 3 bases; junction bases outside the gene matches: 13. The CDR3 sequence is 17 residues long. In DNA, the CDR3 is TGTGCCAGCAGTTTTCGGTTTACAGGGGATTCAGACTATGGCTACACCTTC. This codes for CASSFRFTGDSDYGYTF.

The chain has TRBV30 and TRBJ1-2; D is possibly TRBD1 (5 bases). V gave up 4 bases and J gave up 7 bases, with 7 bases separating them. Germline V gene sequence: CDR1 GTSNPN, CDR2 SVGIG (reference sequence). The CDR3 consists of 10 residues. CDR3 in amino acids: CAWMGLGYTF. In nucleotides, the CDR3 is TGTGCCTGGATGGGGCTTGGCTACACCTTC.

V usage is TRBV4-1 and J usage is TRBJ1-1, with TRBD1 identical over 11 bases. CDR3 length equals 14 residues. CDR1 is MGHRA and CDR2 is YSYEKL in the germline V gene. The J segment lost 12 bases and the V segment lost 4 bases, leaving 10 bases of the junction unmatched. The CDR3 DNA is TGCGCCAGCAGCCCTGATCGGGGGGACAGGGGGACTTTCTTT. It is translated as CASSPDRGDRGTFF.